The rows below give T cell receptor beta chains drawn from one sample of a study of CD8 T cells in Susac syndrome. TCRdb called the immunoSEQ multiplex PCR reads again in MiXCR, with one record for every CDR3 protein. The data contain about 140,000 distinct CDR3 sequences, 85% to 95% of them singletons. The sample consisted of CD4+ T cells from PBMCs. Receptor source: a human donor with multiple sclerosis. Both conserved end residues are trimmed from each CDR3. Fields, in order: J gene, V gene, CDR3 protein.

J gene: TRBJ2-7
V gene: TRBV11-2
CDR3 protein: ASSLELAGTYEQY

J gene: TRBJ2-3
V gene: TRBV5-4
CDR3 protein: ASSFSQGRTDTQY

J gene: TRBJ2-3
V gene: TRBV10-3
CDR3 protein: AISLVGPTDTQY

J gene: TRBJ1-1
V gene: TRBV12-3/TRBV12-4
CDR3 protein: ASSPAMNTEAF

J gene: TRBJ2-3
V gene: TRBV7-2
CDR3 protein: ASSFGLAGGGTQY

J gene: TRBJ1-4
V gene: TRBV5-1
CDR3 protein: ASSSEGGTNEKLF

J gene: TRBJ2-5
V gene: TRBV6-2/TRBV6-3
CDR3 protein: ASSYSGIQETQY

J gene: TRBJ1-1
V gene: TRBV29-1
CDR3 protein: SVVGRGDTEAF

J gene: TRBJ2-1
V gene: TRBV7-2
CDR3 protein: ASSTGSYNEQF

J gene: TRBJ1-2
V gene: TRBV5-4
CDR3 protein: ASSLRGSGYT

J gene: TRBJ1-2
V gene: TRBV20-1
CDR3 protein: SARDRGLGGYT

J gene: TRBJ1-6
V gene: TRBV3-1
CDR3 protein: ASSQDSPGNSPLH

J gene: TRBJ1-1
V gene: TRBV6-2/TRBV6-3
CDR3 protein: ASSGRQGLNTEAF

J gene: TRBJ1-1
V gene: TRBV5-1
CDR3 protein: ASSLVAGLDTEAF

J gene: TRBJ2-3
V gene: TRBV15
CDR3 protein: ATRAGGDTQY

J gene: TRBJ2-3
V gene: TRBV14
CDR3 protein: ASSQGSDTQY

J gene: TRBJ2-2
V gene: TRBV5-1
CDR3 protein: AEATGNTGELF

J gene: TRBJ2-1
V gene: TRBV15
CDR3 protein: ATSRAGTSGKGEQF

J gene: TRBJ2-7
V gene: TRBV30
CDR3 protein: AWSPRRPYEQY

J gene: TRBJ2-1
V gene: TRBV24-1
CDR3 protein: ATSDGASGRSYNEQF

J gene: TRBJ2-7
V gene: TRBV30
CDR3 protein: AWSVGVGQVYEQY

J gene: TRBJ2-5
V gene: TRBV28
CDR3 protein: ASINGGAAQETQY

J gene: TRBJ2-5
V gene: TRBV7-2
CDR3 protein: ASSRLAGGQETQY